These 18 T cell receptor beta chains were all obtained from the same sample, sequenced in a study of cytomegalovirus exposure and HLA in healthy donors. Vbeta (60) and Jbeta (13) primers were used in the PCR. TCRdb's table, derived via immunoSEQ multiplex PCR, lists solely in-frame clones and lacks some. The sample holds 150,000 to 200,000 clones; approximately 86% are singletons and the top ten take 1.5% to 2%. Sequencing used PBMCs. These receptors were obtained from a woman under 30 in good health and CMV-seronegative.

This clone has just a few counts. This chain links TRBV30 with TRBJ1-2, with a possible D match to TRBD1 (5 bases). Germline lookup yields CDR1 GTSNPN and CDR2 SVGIG (reference sequence). CDR3 size: 18 residues. V was cut by 4 bases and J by 1 base, with 25 bases left in between. The CDR3 reads CAWTSRGDLLSGNYGYTF. In nucleotides, the CDR3 is TGTGCCTGGACTTCCCGGGGGGACCTTCTAAGTGGTAACTATGGCTACACCTTC.

The rearrangement uses TRBV6-6 and TRBJ1-1; 8 nucleotides agree with TRBD1. Trimming cost V 6 bases and J 1 base; bases outside gene matches: 4. The CDR3 spans 14 residues. Germline-derived CDR1 and CDR2 are MNHNY and SVGAGI (reference sequence). CDR3 region: CASRSGQGNTEAFF. The CDR3 coding sequence is TGTGCCAGCAGATCCGGACAGGGGAACACTGAAGCTTTCTTT.

J is TRBJ2-3 and V is TRBV27; the match to TRBD2 covers 10 bases. In germline, CDR1 is MNHEY, CDR2 SMNVEV (reference sequence). Unmatched junction bases numbered 5, after V lost 4 bases and J lost 4 bases. This CDR3 has 15 amino acids. In nucleotides, the CDR3 is TGTGCCAGCAGTTACTCAGCGGGAGGGGCAGATACGCAGTATTTT. This sequence encodes CASSYSAGGADTQYF.

The chain carries TRBV28 and TRBJ2-1; a possible D gene is TRBD2 (6 bases). Trimming shortened V by 6 bases and J by 3 bases, and 15 bases separated the two germline ends. The CDR3 covers 15 residues. Per the germline V gene, CDR1 is MDHEN and CDR2 is SYDVKM. The chain's CDR3 is CASSPGTSLYNEQFF. Written as DNA, the CDR3 is TGTGCCAGCAGCCCCGGGACTTCTCTCTACAATGAGCAGTTCTTC. Supplemented by reference TRBV28 and TRBJ2-1, the full variable domain reads DVKVTQSSRYLVKRTGEKVFLECVQDMDHENMFWYRQDPGLGLRLIYFSYDVKMKEKGDIPEGYSVSREKKERFSLILESASTNQTSMYLCASSPGTSLYNEQFFGPGTRLTVL.

The gene calls are TRBV21-1 and TRBJ2-7; TRBD1 is the table's D call and was not checked against the DNA. TRBV21-1 is labeled a pseudogene. CDR3 length: 18 residues. CDR3 loop: CASSKVSVRTGPSVWQYF. DNA for the CDR3: TGTGCCAGCAGCAAAGTCTCGGTTAGGACAGGGCCTTCCGTCTGGCAGTACTTC.

The chain joins TRBV6-5 to TRBJ1-2; D not resolved. Trimming left V 5 bases short and J 4 bases short, with 14 bases between. The length of the CDR3 is 14 residues. CDR1 and CDR2 from the germline V gene are MNHEY and SVGAGI. In DNA, the CDR3 is TGTGCCAGCAGTAAGAAAAACATTGTCTATGGCTACACCTTC. Encoded protein: CASSKKNIVYGYTF.

The chain is built from TRBV5-5 and TRBJ1-2; 10 bases fit TRBD1. V was clipped by 4 bases and J by 1 base; unmatched bases: 1. CDR1 and CDR2 from the germline V gene are SGHKS and YYEKEE (reference sequence). The length of the CDR3 is 14 residues. This CDR3 reads CASSGDRGNYGYTF. DNA of the CDR3: TGTGCCAGCAGCGGGGACAGGGGTAACTATGGCTACACCTTC.

The chain combines TRBV28 with TRBJ1-1; no clear D. V was clipped by 5 bases and J by 4 bases, with 14 bases between them. The germline V gene encodes CDR1 MDHEN and CDR2 SYDVKM. This CDR3 spans 14 amino acids. This CDR3 is CASSLPGTSTEAFF. The CDR3 coding sequence is TGTGCCAGCAGTCTCCCGGGTACGAGCACTGAAGCTTTCTTT.

The V and J genes are TRBV10-3 and TRBJ2-7, with D tentatively TRBD1 (6 bases). This CDR3 region has 16 residues. Trimming cost V 0 bases and J 1 base, with 13 bases left between them. Germline values: CDR1 ENHRY, CDR2 SYGVKD. Here the CDR3 reads CAISESSPQGSYEQYF. In nucleotides, the CDR3 is TGTGCCATCAGTGAGTCGTCTCCGCAGGGGTCCTACGAGCAGTACTTC.

The chain is built from TRBV7-2 and TRBJ2-1; unclear D gene. Germline loops: CDR1 SGHTA, CDR2 FQGNSA. The germline V and J ends were trimmed by 4 bases and 5 bases, with 15 bases remaining between them. CDR3 length equals 15 residues. The CDR3 here is CASSSSWQAHNEQFF. CDR3 nucleotides: TGTGCCAGCAGCTCTTCCTGGCAGGCGCACAATGAGCAGTTCTTC.

The chain uses TRBV7-2 and TRBJ1-2; D might be TRBD1 (5 bases). The CDR3 is 13 amino acids. Germline V gene sequence: CDR1 SGHTA, CDR2 FQGNSA. The V end was cut by 1 base, the J end by 4 bases, with 7 bases between. CDR3 amino acids: CASSLGGAYGYTF. CDR3 in DNA: TGTGCCAGCAGCTTAGGGGGCGCCTATGGCTACACCTTC.

The rearrangement joins TRBV7-9 to TRBJ1-2; possible D gene TRBD1, 6 bases. This CDR3 comprises 15 residues. Between the trimmed V and J ends, which lost 0 bases and 6 bases, there was a span of 14 bases. Per the germline V gene, CDR1 is SEHNR and CDR2 is FQNEAQ (reference sequence). CDR3 region: CASSLAAGDVNGYTF. For the CDR3, the DNA is TGTGCCAGCAGCTTAGCGGCAGGGGACGTTAATGGCTACACCTTC. Full variable domain (remainder filled in from reference TRBV7-9 and TRBJ1-2): DTGVSQNPRHKITKRGQNVTFRCDPISEHNRLYWYRQTLGQGPEFLTYFQNEAQLEKSRLLSDRFSAERPKGSFSTLEIQRTEQGDSAMYLCASSLAAGDVNGYTFGSGTRLTVV.

The genes are TRBV25-1 and TRBJ1-1; D not certain. The germline V and J ends were trimmed by 4 bases and 3 bases, with 12 bases remaining between them. The CDR3 spans 14 residues. Germline values: CDR1 MGHDK, CDR2 SYGVNS. The DNA of the CDR3 is TGTGCCAGCAGTGCTAGGAGGGCGGACACTGAAGCTTTCTTT. This codes for CASSARRADTEAFF.

This clone came up a few times. The chain employs TRBV27 and TRBJ1-5, with 8 bases lining up with TRBD1. The germline V gene has CDR1 MNHEY and CDR2 SMNVEV (reference sequence). The length of the CDR3 is 15 residues. V dropped 5 bases and J dropped 4; count of bases not matched to a gene: 7. The CDR3 is CASSTQTGVNQPQHF. The CDR3, as DNA: TGTGCCAGCAGTACGCAGACAGGGGTAAATCAGCCCCAGCATTTT.

The chain is built from TRBV10-1 and TRBJ2-1; tentative D call: TRBD1 (6 bases). The CDR3 has 14 amino acids. Trimming took off 0 bases at V and 6 bases at J, with 9 bases between the two ends. Germline-derived CDR1 and CDR2 are WNHNN and SYGVQD (reference sequence). The CDR3 is CASSESGAGNEQFF. In DNA form, the CDR3 reads TGCGCCAGCAGTGAGTCGGGGGCGGGCAATGAGCAGTTCTTC.

CDR3 loop: CASRARDTYNEQFF. The CDR3 nucleotides read TGTGCCAGTAGAGCCCGGGACACCTACAATGAGCAGTTCTTC. The chain couples TRBV19 to TRBJ2-1, with a weak D call TRBD1 (6 bases). Per the germline V gene, CDR1 is LNHDA and CDR2 is SQIVND (reference sequence). The CDR3 sequence is 14 residues long. V lost 6 bases and J lost 2, with 11 bases in between.

The chain links TRBV7-9 to TRBJ2-1; the match to TRBD2 covers 9 bases. There are 15 residues in the CDR3. With V trimmed by 6 bases and J by 6 bases, 9 bases remained unmatched. Germline V gene lookup returns CDR1 SEHNR and CDR2 FQNEAQ (reference sequence). In DNA, the CDR3 is TGTGCCAGCAGAGCTGGGACTAGCAAATCCAATGAGCAGTTCTTC. Its translation is CASRAGTSKSNEQFF.

The chain recombines TRBV6-1 with TRBJ2-1; 8 nucleotides match TRBD2. J was trimmed by 6 bases and V by 1 base; bases with no gene match: 8. The CDR3 totals 16 residues. Germline values: CDR1 MNHNS, CDR2 SASEGT. DNA for the CDR3: TGTGCCAGCAGTGAAGGGACTAGCTTCGGTTTCAATGAGCAGTTCTTC. Its protein product is CASSEGTSFGFNEQFF.